This T cell receptor beta chain was recovered during a study of T cell responses to AZD1222 COVID-19 vaccine. Study details: Analysis merged second doses at about 4 or about 12 weeks.

The study, taken as a whole, reports: In a largely white British group with more females than males, clonal diversity was possibly underestimated. Recipients of two AZD1222 doses showed rising Spike-specific TCR breadth and depth.

Between the trimmed V and J ends, which lost 2 bases and 0 bases, there was a span of 5 bases. This CDR3 contains 13 residues. CDR1 is SGDLS and CDR2 is YYNGEE in the germline V gene. Data came from immunoSEQ multiplex PCR; TCRdb stores just in-frame clones and leaves some out. The sample includes tens of thousands of clones, roughly 80% seen only once; the top ten take under 25%. A remark on this clone: As yet, its antigen is unknown.

This clonotype was sampled from an adult in good health. The material was peripheral blood, obtained on day 0 of AZD1222 vaccination. V and J are TRBV9 and TRBJ1-1; D gene uncertain. The CDR3 sequence is CASSVELNTEAFF. In DNA form, the CDR3 reads TGTGCCAGCAGCGTTGAGCTGAACACTGAAGCTTTCTTT.